The 22 T cell receptor beta chains below were found in one sample sequenced in a study of control samples from healthy donors and cancer patients. Some clones are missing from TCRdb's copy, which holds only in-frame ones; the method was immunoSEQ multiplex PCR. The sample has about 58,000 clones, roughly 90% seen once. The sample consisted of PBMCs. These receptors came from a man aged 55-75 years with colorectal cancer.

This chain links TRBV11-2 with TRBJ1-2; D might be TRBD1 (5 bases). Germline CDR1 reads SGHAT; CDR2 reads FQNNGV. This CDR3 contains 12 residues. With 11 bases removed from V and 7 bases from J, the gap between germline ends came to 17 bases. This CDR3 reads CAAGSRDGGYTF. CDR3 coding DNA: TGTGCCGCTGGGAGCAGGGATGGTGGCTACACCTTC.

This chain uses TRBV6-5 with TRBJ1-5, with D perhaps matching TRBD1 (5 bases). V was trimmed by 6 bases and J by 4 bases, leaving 10 bases between them. Looked up from germline, CDR1 is MNHEY and CDR2 is SVGAGI. This CDR3 comprises 13 residues. The chain's CDR3 is CASRRTPNQPQHF. The CDR3 region has the DNA TGTGCCAGCAGAAGGACACCTAATCAGCCCCAGCATTTT.

This clone was detected only once. The chain has TRBV5-5 and TRBJ1-3; unclear D gene. The V and J ends lost 2 bases and 0 bases respectively, with 6 bases between them. The germline V gene has CDR1 SGHKS and CDR2 YYEKEE (reference sequence). The CDR3 contains 14 residues. As DNA, the CDR3 is TGTGCCAGCAGCTTTTTGACCTCTGGAAACACCATATATTTT. Encoded protein: CASSFLTSGNTIYF.

This rearrangement joins TRBV28 to TRBJ1-2; 8 bases line up with TRBD1. The CDR3 sequence is 15 residues long. The germline CDR1 and CDR2 sequences are MDHEN and SYDVKM. V lost 4 bases and J lost 3; bases outside the gene matches: 7. Here the CDR3 reads CASSSIDRGHYGYTF. Here the CDR3 DNA reads TGTGCCAGCAGTTCCATCGACAGGGGCCACTATGGCTACACCTTC.

This clone was picked up a small number of times. The gene calls are TRBV29-1 and TRBJ1-3; no reliable D call. Germline loops: CDR1 SQVTM, CDR2 ANQGSEA. The CDR3 totals 14 residues. Trimming pared 1 base from V and 0 bases from J, leaving 7 bases between. The CDR3 loop is CSVEGGFSGNTIYF. The CDR3, as DNA: TGCAGCGTTGAAGGGGGATTCTCTGGAAACACCATATATTTT.

The rearrangement links TRBV9 to TRBJ1-1; D is unresolved. The germline V gene encodes CDR1 SGDLS and CDR2 YYNGEE. V was shortened by 0 bases and J by 2 bases, with 11 bases between the two germline ends. The CDR3 contains 15 residues. This CDR3 is CASSVGTGKNTEAFF. CDR3 nucleotides: TGTGCCAGCAGCGTAGGGACGGGAAAAAACACTGAAGCTTTCTTT. The full variable domain, rest sourced from reference TRBV9 and TRBJ1-1, is DSGVTQTPKHLITATGQRVTLRCSPRSGDLSVYWYQQSLDQGLQFLIQYYNGEERAKGNILERFSAQQFPDLHSELNLSSLELGDSALYFCASSVGTGKNTEAFFGQGTRLTVV.

The chain carries TRBV27 and TRBJ1-2; 8 positions agree with TRBD1. Germline assignment: CDR1 MNHEY and CDR2 SMNVEV (reference sequence). CDR3 length equals 14 residues. J gave up 2 bases and V 8 bases, and 7 bases lay outside the gene matches. CDR3 protein: CASRRTGNNYGYTF. DNA of the CDR3: TGTGCCAGCCGCCGGACAGGGAACAACTATGGCTACACCTTC.

V is TRBV9 and J is TRBJ1-2, with a tentative D call TRBD1 (6 bases). Germline V gene data show CDR1 as SGDLS and CDR2 as YYNGEE. Between the trimmed V and J ends, which lost 6 bases and 5 bases, there was a span of 17 bases. The CDR3 has 14 residues. The CDR3 sequence: CASILTGGGYGYTF. As DNA, the CDR3 is TGTGCCAGCATCTTGACAGGAGGGGGGTATGGCTACACCTTC.

This rearrangement joins TRBV4-2 to TRBJ1-2; D might be TRBD1 (5 bases). CDR3 length: 14 residues. V was clipped by 0 bases and J by 7 bases, with 12 bases between them. The germline CDR1 and CDR2 sequences are LGHNA and YNFKEQ. CDR3 in amino acids: CASSQDGAGTGYTF. The CDR3, as DNA: TGTGCCAGCAGCCAAGATGGGGCAGGGACTGGCTACACCTTC.

CDR3 sequence: CASSLAGGPIETQYF. The CDR3 coding sequence is TGTGCCAGCAGCCTAGCGGGGGGGCCGATTGAGACCCAGTACTTC. The chain couples TRBV6-6 to TRBJ2-5; 12 bases line up with TRBD2. CDR3 length: 15 residues. CDR1 MNHNY and CDR2 SVGAGI come from the germline V gene (reference sequence). V lost 6 bases, J lost 5 bases, and 7 bases stayed unmatched.

The chain recombines TRBV28 with TRBJ2-7; TRBD1 agrees at 8 bases. Trimming at V came to 7 bases and at J to 3 bases, leaving 5 bases not matched to a gene. This CDR3 region has 13 residues. CDR1 is MDHEN, CDR2 SYDVKM, per germline. CDR3 coding DNA: TGTGCCAGCAAAAAGACAGGGGTCTACGAGCAGTACTTC. This translates into CASKKTGVYEQYF.

V and J are TRBV13 and TRBJ2-1; D unclear. Germline V gene data show CDR1 as PRHDT and CDR2 as FYEKMQ (reference sequence). Trimming shortened V by 5 bases and J by 4 bases, and 9 bases separated the two germline ends. The CDR3 extends over 13 amino acids. The chain's CDR3 is CASSRRRYNEQFF. CDR3 DNA sequence: TGTGCCAGCAGCCGCCGCAGGTACAATGAGCAGTTCTTC.

The J gene is TRBJ1-6, the V gene TRBV5-1; 7 bases line up with TRBD1. The ends lost 0 bases at V and 10 bases at J; junction bases unmatched: 7. The CDR3 is made up of 15 amino acids. CDR1 is SGHRS and CDR2 is YFSETQ in the germline V gene. CDR3 sequence (DNA): TGCGCCAGCAGCTTGGGTGCCAGGGGGGAATCACCCCTCCACTTT. It codes for CASSLGARGESPLHF.

This clone came up once. The gene calls are TRBV10-3 and TRBJ1-1, with 9 bases that match TRBD1. Germline loops: CDR1 ENHRY, CDR2 SYGVKD. This CDR3 has 14 residues. Trimming at V came to 6 bases and at J to 1 base, leaving 3 bases not matched to a gene. CDR3 in amino acids: CAISPGQGNTEAFF. The CDR3 region has the DNA TGTGCCATCAGCCCGGGACAGGGGAACACTGAAGCTTTCTTT.

As concerns this clone: An end of the junction differs from the germline gene, which may be a read error. This sample also contains other DNA sequences that code for the same CDR3. This chain uses TRBV7-9 with TRBJ2-2, with D perhaps TRBD2 (6 bases). The CDR3 is made up of 12 amino acids. Germline-derived CDR1 and CDR2 are SEHNR and FQNEAQ (reference sequence). This CDR3 is CASSYGGGELFF. CDR3 sequence (DNA): TGTGCCAGCAGCTACGGGGGTGGGGAACTGTTTTTT.

The chain links TRBV29-1 to TRBJ2-3, with TRBD2 matching 10 bases. V gave up 7 bases and J gave up 4 bases; unmatched junction bases: 5. Germline V gene lookup returns CDR1 SQVTM and CDR2 ANQGSEA. The CDR3 is 13 amino acids. CDR3 region: CSGLAGGPDTQYF. The CDR3 DNA reads as TGCAGCGGGTTAGCGGGGGGTCCAGATACGCAGTATTTT.

The V and J genes are TRBV7-6 and TRBJ1-4, with TRBD1 matching over 9 bases. The trim removed 5 bases at V and 8 bases at J, leaving 12 bases unmatched. Per germline, CDR1 SGHVS and CDR2 FNYEAQ. The CDR3 has 16 residues. The CDR3 reads CASSPVGQGNREKLFF. CDR3 DNA sequence: TGTGCCAGCAGCCCAGTCGGACAGGGGAATCGAGAAAAACTGTTTTTT.

The chain couples TRBV7-2 to TRBJ2-7, with D uncertain. This CDR3 comprises 13 residues. Trimming removed 2 bases at V and 1 base at J, with 6 bases between. Germline V gives CDR1 SGHTA, CDR2 FQGNSA. CDR3 DNA sequence: TGTGCCAGCAGCTTATGGCAATCCTACGAGCAGTACTTC. Encoded protein: CASSLWQSYEQYF.

This chain connects TRBV28 to TRBJ1-4; tentatively, D is TRBD1 (6 bases). This CDR3 is 14 amino acids long. V lost 7 bases and J 7 bases, leaving 16 bases between the germline ends. CDR1 MDHEN and CDR2 SYDVKM come from the germline V gene. Here the CDR3 reads CASTDRTAFEKLFF. DNA for the CDR3: TGTGCCAGCACAGATCGGACAGCTTTTGAAAAACTGTTTTTT.

The chain has TRBV6-5 and TRBJ2-7; 10 bases are shared with TRBD2. The J segment lost 3 bases and the V segment lost 0 bases, leaving 5 bases of the junction unmatched. CDR1 MNHEY and CDR2 SVGAGI come from the germline V gene. This CDR3 is built from 16 residues. CDR3 nucleotide sequence: TGTGCCAGCAGTTACTCCTTAGCGGGGGGATACTACGAGCAGTACTTC. This gives the protein CASSYSLAGGYYEQYF.

The gene calls are TRBV18 and TRBJ1-6; a possible D gene is TRBD1 (5 bases). V lost 0 bases and J 5 bases, leaving 11 bases between the germline ends. Germline V gene data show CDR1 as KGHSH and CDR2 as LQKENI. The CDR3 consists of 16 residues. The CDR3 region has the DNA TGTGCCAGCTCACCACCCCGGACAATTAATAATTCACCCCTCCACTTT. It specifies CASSPPRTINNSPLHF. Full variable domain (outside the CDR3, taken from reference TRBV18 and TRBJ1-6): NAGVMQNPRHLVRRRGQEARLRCSPMKGHSHVYWYRQLPEEGLKFMVYLQKENIIDESGMPKERFSAEFPKEGPSILRIQQVVRGDSAAYFCASSPPRTINNSPLHFGNGTRLTVT.

The chain combines TRBV7-8 with TRBJ2-1; TRBD2 matches at 9 bases. CDR3 length: 16 amino acids. Trimming cost V 6 bases and J 0 bases; bases outside gene matches: 6. CDR1 SGHVS and CDR2 FQNEAQ come from the germline V gene. CDR3 sequence (DNA): TGTGCCAGCAGTCGTAGCGGGGGCCCCTCCTACAATGAGCAGTTCTTC. Encoded protein: CASSRSGGPSYNEQFF.